This paragraph covers one TCR beta chain sequence. Its antigen is unidentified. CDR3 length: 11 amino acids. Germline V lookup: CDR1 SGHTA, CDR2 FQGNSA. Deletions cut 5 bases from V and 6 bases from J, with 8 bases between. The repertoire was sequenced with immunoSEQ multiplex PCR; TCRdb's copy has only in-frame clones and lacks some. The sample has about 56,000 clones, about 92% seen once. This specimen comes from a study of cytomegalovirus exposure and HLA in healthy donors. About the study: The platform used for the roughly 130 validation repertoires matched that of the 650 to 750 first-cohort repertoires, a later analysis reported. Study outcomes and limitations: Later, an analysis found that TCR clusters from the first cohort tended to co-occur in the 120 validation repertoires. As was reported, the classifier diagnosed cytomegalovirus status with high specificity and sensitivity.

The donors were in the approximately 110-subject validation cohort; that cohort was separate from the approximately 730-subject first cohort. This receptor was taken from a woman younger than 30 in good health and CMV-seropositive. Sequencing was carried out using PBMCs. The chain recombines TRBV7-2 with TRBJ2-7; D uncertain. The CDR3 reads CASSVRSEQYF. The CDR3 DNA sequence: TGTGCCAGCAGCGTTAGATCCGAGCAGTACTTC.